Listed below are T cell receptor beta chains from one sample, sequenced in a study of blood T cell repertoires in COVID-19. Here immunoSEQ multiplex PCR was the method, and the copy in TCRdb shows in-frame clones only, minus some. The sample records hundreds of thousands of clones, around 87% being singletons. The specimen was peripheral blood. Every receptor here comes from a woman aged 60-75 years with COVID-19, enrolled during active disease. Both conserved end residues are part of each CDR3. Each record gives: J gene, clone size, D gene, V gene, CDR3 DNA, CDR3 protein. D genes are given only for firm matches. Clone size is shown for a subset of rows, as once, few, many or a class of expanded clone.

J gene: TRBJ1-1
clone size: .
D gene: .
V gene: TRBV5-4
CDR3 DNA: TGTGCCAGCAGCACCAGGGGCGCGACTGAAGCTTTCTTT
CDR3 protein: CASSTRGATEAFF

J gene: TRBJ1-1
clone size: .
D gene: TRBD1
V gene: TRBV2
CDR3 DNA: TGTGCCAGCAGAAAAACGACAGGGATGAACACTGAAGCTTTCTTT
CDR3 protein: CASRKTTGMNTEAFF

J gene: TRBJ1-2
clone size: .
D gene: TRBD1
V gene: TRBV5-1
CDR3 DNA: TGCGCCAGCAGCGTCCAGACAGGGACTGGCTATGGCTACACCTTC
CDR3 protein: CASSVQTGTGYGYTF

J gene: TRBJ1-1
clone size: .
D gene: .
V gene: TRBV18
CDR3 DNA: TGTGCCAGCTCATCAGTGGCGAACACTGAAGCTTTCTTT
CDR3 protein: CASSSVANTEAFF

J gene: TRBJ2-2
clone size: .
D gene: TRBD2
V gene: TRBV18
CDR3 DNA: TGTGCCAGCTCCCAAGGACTAGCGGAGAACACCGGGGAGCTGTTTTTT
CDR3 protein: CASSQGLAENTGELFF

J gene: TRBJ1-1
clone size: .
D gene: .
V gene: TRBV19
CDR3 DNA: TGTGCCAGTAGTCGGGGGACTGAAGCTTTCTTT
CDR3 protein: CASSRGTEAFF

J gene: TRBJ2-1
clone size: .
D gene: TRBD2
V gene: TRBV12-3/TRBV12-4
CDR3 DNA: TGTGCCAGCAAGCGGGGGGGCTCCCATGAGCAGTTCTTC
CDR3 protein: CASKRGGSHEQFF

J gene: TRBJ1-1
clone size: .
D gene: .
V gene: TRBV30
CDR3 DNA: TGTGCCTGGAGTAGAAATCTACTAAACACTGAAGCTTTCTTT
CDR3 protein: CAWSRNLLNTEAFF

J gene: TRBJ2-1
clone size: .
D gene: TRBD2
V gene: TRBV7-3
CDR3 DNA: TGTGCCAGCAGCTTACTGACTAGCGGCTACAATGAGCAGTTCTTC
CDR3 protein: CASSLLTSGYNEQFF

J gene: TRBJ2-3
clone size: .
D gene: TRBD1
V gene: TRBV6-5
CDR3 DNA: TGTGCCAGCAGTTACTCGTGGACAGGGTCCCCAGATACGCAGTATTTT
CDR3 protein: CASSYSWTGSPDTQYF

J gene: TRBJ1-2
clone size: .
D gene: TRBD1
V gene: TRBV10-3
CDR3 DNA: TGTGCCATCAGTGAGCGGGACAGGGGGAACTATGGCTACACCTTC
CDR3 protein: CAISERDRGNYGYTF

J gene: TRBJ2-3
clone size: .
D gene: TRBD2
V gene: TRBV5-4
CDR3 DNA: TGTGCCAGCTATAGAGCGGGGGGGCAAGATACGCAGTATTTT
CDR3 protein: CASYRAGGQDTQYF

J gene: TRBJ2-7
clone size: .
D gene: TRBD2
V gene: TRBV4-1
CDR3 DNA: TGCGCCAGCAGCCACGAGACTAGCGGGGCCCACTACGAGCAGTACTTC
CDR3 protein: CASSHETSGAHYEQYF

J gene: TRBJ1-1
clone size: .
D gene: .
V gene: TRBV28
CDR3 DNA: TGTGCCAGCAGTGCGGCGGGACTGGGGAACACTGAAGCTTTCTTT
CDR3 protein: CASSAAGLGNTEAFF

J gene: TRBJ2-5
clone size: .
D gene: TRBD2
V gene: TRBV7-2
CDR3 DNA: TGTGCCAGCAGCCCAGGGACTAGTCGACAAGAGACCCAGTACTTC
CDR3 protein: CASSPGTSRQETQYF

J gene: TRBJ2-3
clone size: once
D gene: TRBD2
V gene: TRBV4-1
CDR3 DNA: TGCGCCAGCAGCCAAGTTCCCGGGACTAGCGGGGGGGCTCGGGGGATAAGAGATACGCAGTATTTT
CDR3 protein: CASSQVPGTSGGARGIRDTQYF

J gene: TRBJ1-6
clone size: few
D gene: .
V gene: TRBV5-6
CDR3 DNA: TGTGCCAGCAGTCCCCGTTTAGTTAATTCACCCCTCCACTTT
CDR3 protein: CASSPRLVNSPLHF

J gene: TRBJ1-2
clone size: .
D gene: .
V gene: TRBV11-2
CDR3 DNA: TGTGCCAGCAGTCGTATTGACAGCCGCCTCTTCAACTATGGCTACACCTTC
CDR3 protein: CASSRIDSRLFNYGYTF

J gene: TRBJ2-7
clone size: .
D gene: TRBD1
V gene: TRBV6-6
CDR3 DNA: TGTGCCAGCAGCGGGGACAGGGGGGACTACGAGCAGTACTTC
CDR3 protein: CASSGDRGDYEQYF

J gene: TRBJ1-2
clone size: .
D gene: .
V gene: TRBV5-1
CDR3 DNA: TGCGCCAGCAGCCCGGATGGGGGGGGGCATGGCTACACCTTC
CDR3 protein: CASSPDGGGHGYTF

J gene: TRBJ2-3
clone size: .
D gene: .
V gene: TRBV3-1/TRBV3-2
CDR3 DNA: TGTGCCAGCAGCAATAGCGGAAAGGATACGCAGTATTTT
CDR3 protein: CASSNSGKDTQYF

J gene: TRBJ1-2
clone size: .
D gene: .
V gene: TRBV6-5
CDR3 DNA: TGTGCCAGCAGTTACGGCGGGAGAACTAACTATGGCTACACCTTC
CDR3 protein: CASSYGGRTNYGYTF

J gene: TRBJ2-2
clone size: .
D gene: .
V gene: TRBV27
CDR3 DNA: TGTGCCAGCAGTTTCCCCGACGGGAGGAACACCGGGGAGCTGTTTTTT
CDR3 protein: CASSFPDGRNTGELFF

J gene: TRBJ1-1
clone size: .
D gene: .
V gene: TRBV7-8
CDR3 DNA: TGTGCCAGCACCTCAGGGGTGAACACTGAAGCTTTCTTT
CDR3 protein: CASTSGVNTEAFF

J gene: TRBJ2-7
clone size: .
D gene: .
V gene: TRBV5-1
CDR3 DNA: TGCGCCAGCAGCTTGGAGGGCAGGGGGGACGAGCAGTACTTC
CDR3 protein: CASSLEGRGDEQYF

J gene: TRBJ2-4
clone size: once
D gene: TRBD2
V gene: TRBV3-1/TRBV3-2
CDR3 DNA: TGTGCCAGCAAGACCGGGACTAGCGGAGCCAAAAACATTCAGTACTTC
CDR3 protein: CASKTGTSGAKNIQYF

J gene: TRBJ2-6
clone size: .
D gene: TRBD1
V gene: TRBV4-2
CDR3 DNA: TGTGCCAGCAGCCAAGTTCCGGGACAGGGGTCTGGGGCCAACGTCCTGACTTTC
CDR3 protein: CASSQVPGQGSGANVLTF

J gene: TRBJ1-6
clone size: once
D gene: TRBD1
V gene: TRBV27
CDR3 DNA: TGTGCCAGCAGTTTTGCCCCGGGCAGGGGGCCGTTCTCCTATAATTCACCCCTCCACTTT
CDR3 protein: CASSFAPGRGPFSYNSPLHF

J gene: TRBJ1-1
clone size: .
D gene: .
V gene: TRBV19
CDR3 DNA: TGTGCCAGTAACTCTGCGGGGGAAATCACTGAAGCTTTCTTT
CDR3 protein: CASNSAGEITEAFF

J gene: TRBJ1-2
clone size: .
D gene: .
V gene: TRBV7-3
CDR3 DNA: TGTGCCAGCAGCTGGGGTGGACAGACGCCATCCTATGGCTACACCTTC
CDR3 protein: CASSWGGQTPSYGYTF

J gene: TRBJ1-5
clone size: .
D gene: TRBD1
V gene: TRBV28
CDR3 DNA: TGTGCCAGCAGTTTAGTACGGACAGGGCCTCAGCCCCAGCATTTT
CDR3 protein: CASSLVRTGPQPQHF

J gene: TRBJ1-1
clone size: .
D gene: .
V gene: TRBV18
CDR3 DNA: TGTGCCAGCTCACCGTTATCGGGGAACACTGAAGCTTTCTTT
CDR3 protein: CASSPLSGNTEAFF

J gene: TRBJ1-1
clone size: .
D gene: .
V gene: TRBV18
CDR3 DNA: TGTGCCAGCGCTGCGGGGGGCCGGAACACTGAAGCTTTCTTT
CDR3 protein: CASAAGGRNTEAFF

J gene: TRBJ2-7
clone size: .
D gene: TRBD1
V gene: TRBV5-5
CDR3 DNA: TGTGCCAGCAGCCCGCGTCCCGGGACAGGGCTCTCCTACGAGCAGTACTTC
CDR3 protein: CASSPRPGTGLSYEQYF

J gene: TRBJ1-1
clone size: .
D gene: .
V gene: TRBV3-1/TRBV3-2
CDR3 DNA: TGTGCCAGCAGCCGCTCCCCGACAGAGAACACTGAAGCTTTCTTT
CDR3 protein: CASSRSPTENTEAFF

J gene: TRBJ2-1
clone size: few
D gene: TRBD2
V gene: TRBV6-4
CDR3 DNA: TGTGCCAGCAGTATTGGGCGGGGGGAATACAATGAGCAGTTCTTC
CDR3 protein: CASSIGRGEYNEQFF

J gene: TRBJ2-7
clone size: few
D gene: TRBD2
V gene: TRBV5-5
CDR3 DNA: TGTGCCAGCAGCTCCGGGACTAGAACCCTCTACGAGCAGTACTTC
CDR3 protein: CASSSGTRTLYEQYF

J gene: TRBJ2-1
clone size: .
D gene: TRBD1
V gene: TRBV4-1
CDR3 DNA: TGCGCCAGCAGCCCAGATCAAGGGACAGGTGTTAATGAGCAGTTCTTC
CDR3 protein: CASSPDQGTGVNEQFF

J gene: TRBJ1-5
clone size: once
D gene: TRBD1
V gene: TRBV3-1/TRBV3-2
CDR3 DNA: TGTGCCAGCAGCCAAGCCTCAGGGGGTGGCAATCAGCCCCAGCATTTT
CDR3 protein: CASSQASGGGNQPQHF

J gene: TRBJ1-2
clone size: .
D gene: TRBD1
V gene: TRBV5-1
CDR3 DNA: TGCGCCAGTAGGGACAGCACTAACTATGGCTACACCTTC
CDR3 protein: CASRDSTNYGYTF

J gene: TRBJ2-5
clone size: .
D gene: .
V gene: TRBV27
CDR3 DNA: TGTGCCAGCAGTTTACAGTGGGGGGAAGAGACCCAGTACTTC
CDR3 protein: CASSLQWGEETQYF

J gene: TRBJ2-5
clone size: once
D gene: TRBD2
V gene: TRBV11-2
CDR3 DNA: TGTGCCAGCAGCTTAGCCCGGACTAGCGGGGTGGAGACCCAGTACTTC
CDR3 protein: CASSLARTSGVETQYF

J gene: TRBJ1-5
clone size: .
D gene: .
V gene: TRBV19
CDR3 DNA: TGTGCCAGTAGTATAGTTTCGGGGGAAGGACAGCCCCAGCATTTT
CDR3 protein: CASSIVSGEGQPQHF

J gene: TRBJ2-5
clone size: .
D gene: TRBD2
V gene: TRBV20-1
CDR3 DNA: TGCAGTGCTCGTGGGACTAGCGCCCATAAAGAGACCCAGTACTTC
CDR3 protein: CSARGTSAHKETQYF

J gene: TRBJ2-1
clone size: .
D gene: .
V gene: TRBV28
CDR3 DNA: TGTGCCAGCAGAGAACGACAGGCCGGAGAGCAGTTCTTC
CDR3 protein: CASRERQAGEQFF

J gene: TRBJ1-1
clone size: .
D gene: .
V gene: TRBV5-1
CDR3 DNA: TGCGCCAGCAGCTTGGAAGCGAACACTGAAGCTTTCTTT
CDR3 protein: CASSLEANTEAFF